These 30 T cell receptor beta chains share one sample of origin, sequenced in a study of blood T cell repertoires in COVID-19. The data were produced by immunoSEQ multiplex PCR, yet TCRdb's version contains in-frame clones alone and is incomplete. Found here are about 260,000 clones, about 87% of them singletons; the top ten hold approximately 4%. The sequenced sample was PBMCs or T cells enriched from blood (not recorded which). The receptors here all came from a woman aged 25-40 years with acute COVID-19.

The chain links TRBV7-3 to TRBJ2-5; 12 bases fit TRBD2. This CDR3 region has 17 residues. Germline trimming cut 4 bases from V and 5 bases from J; bases unmatched to any gene: 11. Germline CDR1 SGHTA, CDR2 FQGTGA. The CDR3, as DNA: TGTGCCAGCAGCTATCTAGCGGGAGGGCGGGGAGTGGAGACCCAGTACTTC. Translation gives CASSYLAGGRGVETQYF.

V usage is TRBV2 and J usage is TRBJ1-6; D not certain. The CDR3 contains 15 residues. Trimming stripped 7 bases from V and 9 bases from J, with 19 bases between. CDR1 SNHLY and CDR2 FYNNEI come from the germline V gene. The CDR3: CASTARRGLGSPLHF. The DNA for the CDR3 is TGTGCCAGCACCGCCCGGCGGGGTCTTGGTTCACCCCTCCACTTT.

This chain uses TRBV29-1 with TRBJ2-3; TRBD2 aligns across 10 bases. The V gene end was trimmed by 3 bases and the J gene end by 3 bases; junction bases not matched to a gene: 6. This CDR3 contains 15 residues. Germline V gives CDR1 SQVTM, CDR2 ANQGSEA. CDR3 in DNA: TGCAGCGTTGAGGTAGCGGGAGGCGGTACAGATACGCAGTATTTT. This translates into CSVEVAGGGTDTQYF.

This chain links TRBV3-1 (or the pseudogene TRBV3-2) with TRBJ1-4, with TRBD1 identical over 8 bases. V gave up 4 bases and J gave up 14 bases; unmatched junction bases: 18. The CDR3 has 16 residues. CDR1 and CDR2 (germline): LGHDT, YNNKEL (reference sequence). CDR3 bases: TGTGCCAGCAGCCCGCGGTCGCCGGGACAGGCCCCGATTCTGTTTTTT. Protein sequence: CASSPRSPGQAPILFF.

The chain combines TRBV4-1 with TRBJ2-1, with a possible D match to TRBD1 (6 bases). CDR1 and CDR2 from the germline V gene are MGHRA and YSYEKL. CDR3 length: 16 amino acids. The V end lost 2 bases, the J end lost 4 bases, and 15 bases lay between the germline ends. The CDR3 spells CASSQSSGQTYNEQFF. CDR3 sequence (DNA): TGCGCCAGCAGCCAATCCTCTGGACAGACGTACAATGAGCAGTTCTTC.

The rearrangement links TRBV28 to TRBJ2-7, with D possibly matching TRBD2 (6 bases). Germline loops: CDR1 MDHEN, CDR2 SYDVKM. The V end lost 3 bases, the J end lost 0 bases, and 18 bases lay between the germline ends. The CDR3 is 17 residues long. The DNA for the CDR3 is TGTGCCAGCAGTTTGGGTTTTTGGACTAAAAACTCCTACGAGCAGTACTTC. Its translation is CASSLGFWTKNSYEQYF.

The chain recombines TRBV2 with TRBJ1-5; D not certain. Per germline, CDR1 SNHLY and CDR2 FYNNEI. This CDR3 is 13 amino acids long. V was cut by 6 bases and J by 1 base, with 7 bases left in between. The CDR3 DNA follows: TGTGCCAGCAGGGAGCAAAGCAATCAGCCCCAGCATTTT. This translates into CASREQSNQPQHF.

The V call is TRBV2, the J call TRBJ2-7; 10 bases agree with TRBD2. The CDR3 contains 14 residues. Trimming at V came to 5 bases and at J to 3 bases, leaving 4 bases not matched to a gene. Germline V gene data show CDR1 as SNHLY and CDR2 as FYNNEI. This chain's CDR3 is CASSPRTSGYEQYF. The CDR3 DNA sequence: TGTGCCAGCAGTCCTCGGACTAGCGGCTACGAGCAGTACTTC.

This chain joins TRBV7-3 and TRBJ2-5; 7 bases align to TRBD1. Germline V gene sequence: CDR1 SGHTA, CDR2 FQGTGA. The ends lost 3 bases at V and 2 bases at J; junction bases unmatched: 6. CDR3 length: 15 residues. This chain's CDR3 is CASSLTGRSQETQYF. The CDR3 coding sequence is TGTGCCAGCAGCTTGACAGGGCGGTCGCAAGAGACCCAGTACTTC.

The genes are TRBV4-1 and TRBJ2-1, with 8 bases lining up with TRBD2. The ends lost 1 base at V and 10 bases at J; junction bases unmatched: 15. Germline assignment: CDR1 MGHRA and CDR2 YSYEKL. There are 17 residues in the CDR3. The CDR3 spells CASSQGGSTSGLSEQFF. For the CDR3, the DNA is TGCGCCAGCAGCCAAGGAGGGTCTACTAGCGGCCTGTCAGAGCAGTTCTTC.

This clone was found once. The gene calls are TRBV2 and TRBJ2-2; the match to TRBD1 covers 9 bases. After removal of 7 bases from V and 3 bases from J, the junction contained 6 bases not matched to a gene. Germline CDR1 and CDR2: SNHLY and FYNNEI. This CDR3 has 15 amino acids. The CDR3 DNA is TGTGCCAGCACGATGGGACAGGGTGACACCGGGGAGCTGTTTTTT. This codes for CASTMGQGDTGELFF.

The rearrangement links TRBV5-6 to TRBJ2-2; no reliable D call. Between the trimmed V and J ends, which lost 1 base and 4 bases, there was a span of 8 bases. The V gene's germline CDR1 is SGHDT and CDR2 YYEEEE. This CDR3 is built from 14 residues. This CDR3 reads CASSLPHFTGELFF. The DNA for the CDR3 is TGTGCCAGCAGCTTGCCCCATTTCACCGGGGAGCTGTTTTTT.

The gene calls are TRBV7-6 and TRBJ2-3, with a possible D match to TRBD1 (6 bases). The CDR3 is made up of 16 amino acids. Trimming cost V 5 bases and J 4 bases, with 19 bases left between them. The V gene's germline CDR1 is SGHVS and CDR2 FNYEAQ. The CDR3 protein is CASSPGVGRVSDTQYF. For the CDR3, the DNA is TGTGCCAGCAGCCCAGGGGTCGGCAGGGTTTCAGATACGCAGTATTTT. Full variable domain (remainder filled in from reference TRBV7-6 and TRBJ2-3): GAGVSQSPRYKVTKRGQDVALRCDPISGHVSLYWYRQALGQGPEFLTYFNYEAQQDKSGLPNDRFSAERPEGSISTLTIQRTEQRDSAMYRCASSPGVGRVSDTQYFGPGTRLTVL.

CDR3 DNA: TGTGCCAGCAGTTTAGTTAAAAATACCGGGAGCTCCTACGAGCAGTACTTC. This codes for CASSLVKNTGSSYEQYF. The chain carries TRBV27 and TRBJ2-7; TRBD2 might be the D (6 bases). CDR1 and CDR2 (germline): MNHEY, SMNVEV (reference sequence). The V end lost 2 bases, the J end lost 0 bases, and 17 bases lay between the germline ends. This CDR3 spans 17 amino acids.

The chain is built from TRBV3-1 (or the pseudogene TRBV3-2) and TRBJ2-1; TRBD2 aligns across 10 bases. Per the germline V gene, CDR1 is LGHDT and CDR2 is YNNKEL (reference sequence). After removal of 4 bases from V and 3 bases from J, the junction contained 3 bases not matched to a gene. CDR3 length: 15 residues. CDR3 in DNA: TGTGCCAGCAGCCCCGGGACTAGCGACTACAATGAGCAGTTCTTC. This sequence encodes CASSPGTSDYNEQFF.

The rearrangement joins TRBV4-1 to TRBJ1-4; 9 bases agree with TRBD1. With 5 bases clipped from V and 0 bases from J, the junction kept 7 bases outside the gene matches. The CDR3 is made up of 17 amino acids. CDR1 is MGHRA, CDR2 YSYEKL, per germline. In nucleotides, the CDR3 is TGCGCCAGCAGCTACGGGACAGGGCGTGCAACTAATGAAAAACTGTTTTTT. Residues: CASSYGTGRATNEKLFF.

The chain employs TRBV5-6 and TRBJ2-7; 10 positions match TRBD2. Germline V CDR1 and CDR2: SGHDT, YYEEEE. The CDR3 extends over 15 amino acids. Trimming at V came to 5 bases and at J to 3 bases, leaving 8 bases not matched to a gene. The CDR3 is CASSTMTSGYYEQYF. CDR3 bases: TGTGCCAGCAGTACTATGACTAGCGGGTACTACGAGCAGTACTTC.

The chain is built from TRBV4-3 and TRBJ2-3; 12 bases map to TRBD2. V gave up 0 bases and J gave up 5 bases; unmatched junction bases: 15. Germline-derived CDR1 and CDR2 are LGHNA and YSLEER. The CDR3 covers 20 residues. The CDR3 sequence is CASSQDGPSGRAANRDTQYF. In nucleotides, the CDR3 is TGCGCCAGCAGCCAAGACGGGCCTAGCGGGAGGGCCGCAAATAGAGATACGCAGTATTTT.

A note on this clone: The same CDR3 is also encoded by other DNA sequences in this sample. This chain connects TRBV29-1 to TRBJ1-2; D not certain. Germline CDR1 reads SQVTM; CDR2 reads ANQGSEA. The CDR3 covers 12 residues. The germline V and J ends were trimmed by 1 base and 2 bases, with 5 bases remaining between them. CDR3: CSVEAGNYGYTF. CDR3 nucleotide sequence: TGCAGCGTTGAAGCCGGGAACTATGGCTACACCTTC.

In nucleotides, the CDR3 is TGTGCAAGTCGCTTAGCGCCAGGGAATAGGGGCAACGTCCTGACTTTC. Amino acids: CASRLAPGNRGNVLTF. The rearrangement uses TRBV12-2 and TRBJ2-6; the D call TRBD1 from the table was never checked on the DNA. TRBV12-2 is reported as a pseudogene. This CDR3 comprises 16 residues.

This sequence joins TRBV7-9 and TRBJ2-5, with D unresolved. This CDR3 comprises 14 residues. The germline V and J ends were trimmed by 2 bases and 5 bases, with 12 bases remaining between them. The germline CDR1 and CDR2 sequences are SEHNR and FQNEAQ (reference sequence). DNA of the CDR3: TGTGCCAGCAGCTTATTAGAAAGTTGGGAGACCCAGTACTTC. Its protein is CASSLLESWETQYF.

The chain has TRBV27 and TRBJ2-1; 7 nucleotides align to TRBD2. V was pared by 2 bases and J by 7 bases, with 8 bases of the junction left unmatched. The CDR3 is made up of 15 amino acids. In germline, CDR1 is MNHEY, CDR2 SMNVEV (reference sequence). This CDR3 is CASSLGLAELNEQFF. CDR3 sequence (DNA): TGTGCCAGCAGTTTAGGGCTAGCGGAGCTAAATGAGCAGTTCTTC.

The chain links TRBV28 to TRBJ2-7, with 7 bases lining up with TRBD1. V shed 6 bases, J shed 2 bases, and the junction held 10 bases outside the gene matches. The CDR3 loop spans 15 amino acids. Germline V gene sequence: CDR1 MDHEN, CDR2 SYDVKM. The CDR3 spells CASRFETGYPYEQYF. For the CDR3, the DNA is TGTGCCAGCAGGTTTGAGACAGGGTACCCCTACGAGCAGTACTTC. The variable domain in full, completed from reference TRBV28 and TRBJ2-7, reads DVKVTQSSRYLVKRTGEKVFLECVQDMDHENMFWYRQDPGLGLRLIYFSYDVKMKEKGDIPEGYSVSREKKERFSLILESASTNQTSMYLCASRFETGYPYEQYFGPGTRLTVT.

The chain recombines TRBV11-3 with TRBJ2-3; TRBD2 aligns across 8 bases. CDR3 length equals 14 residues. V dropped 5 bases and J dropped 5; count of bases not matched to a gene: 6. Germline loops: CDR1 SGHNT, CDR2 YENEEA. CDR3 amino acids: CASSPGLAGDTQYF. In DNA, the CDR3 is TGTGCCAGCAGCCCTGGACTAGCAGGAGATACGCAGTATTTT. Full variable domain (missing parts from reference TRBV11-3 and TRBJ2-3): EAGVVQSPRYKIIEKKQPVAFWCNPISGHNTLYWYLQNLGQGPELLIRYENEEAVDDSQLPKDRFSAERLKGVDSTLKIQPAELGDSAVYLCASSPGLAGDTQYFGPGTRLTVL.

The chain joins TRBV30 to TRBJ2-3; 8 nucleotides line up with TRBD1. With 1 base clipped from V and 6 bases from J, the junction kept 0 bases outside the gene matches. CDR1 is GTSNPN, CDR2 SVGIG, per germline (reference sequence). The CDR3 has 12 amino acids. CDR3 protein: CAWSGQGDTQYF. CDR3 DNA: TGTGCCTGGAGTGGACAGGGGGATACGCAGTATTTT.

The count of this clone is one. The J gene is TRBJ2-4, the V gene TRBV10-3, with 8 positions matching TRBD1. V lost 4 bases, J lost 3 bases, and 5 bases stayed unmatched. CDR1 ENHRY and CDR2 SYGVKD come from the germline V gene. The CDR3 contains 15 residues. CDR3 DNA sequence: TGTGCCATCAGTGGGGGACAGGAAGACAAAAACATTCAGTACTTC. Translating gives CAISGGQEDKNIQYF.

The J gene is TRBJ2-1, the V gene TRBV7-6; maybe TRBD2 (5 bases). V gave up 3 bases and J gave up 4 bases, with 7 bases separating them. Germline V CDR1 and CDR2: SGHVS, FNYEAQ. CDR3 length: 13 residues. The DNA of the CDR3 is TGTGCCAGCAGCTTCGGGGTATACAATGAGCAGTTCTTC. Amino acids: CASSFGVYNEQFF. The full variable domain, completed using reference TRBV7-6 and TRBJ2-1, is GAGVSQSPRYKVTKRGQDVALRCDPISGHVSLYWYRQALGQGPEFLTYFNYEAQQDKSGLPNDRFSAERPEGSISTLTIQRTEQRDSAMYRCASSFGVYNEQFFGPGTRLTVL.

This clone showed up just once. The chain recombines TRBV9 with TRBJ1-2, with 10 positions matching TRBD1. Per germline, CDR1 SGDLS and CDR2 YYNGEE. V was clipped by 3 bases and J by 4 bases; unmatched bases: 3. The CDR3 is made up of 14 amino acids. CDR3 amino acids: CASSAGQGTYGYTF. Here the CDR3 DNA reads TGTGCCAGCAGCGCGGGACAGGGGACCTATGGCTACACCTTC.

DNA for the CDR3: TGTGCCAGCAGTTCCCGTGGCGGGGTCTCCTACGAGCAGTACTTC. Translated: CASSSRGGVSYEQYF. The chain uses TRBV6-5 and TRBJ2-7; weak D call: TRBD2 (6 bases). Trimming removed 4 bases at V and 0 bases at J, with 13 bases between. Germline-derived CDR1 and CDR2 are MNHEY and SVGAGI. CDR3 length equals 15 residues.

J is TRBJ2-5 and V is TRBV5-4; TRBD2 aligns across 12 bases. This CDR3 region has 15 residues. Germline CDR1 and CDR2: SGHNT and YYREEE (reference sequence). Losses at the gene ends were 1 base for V and 3 bases for J; bases not matched to a gene: 1. The CDR3 loop is CASSLRLAGEETQYF. In nucleotides, the CDR3 is TGTGCCAGCAGCTTGAGACTAGCGGGAGAAGAGACCCAGTACTTC.